This T cell receptor (beta chain) was identified in a study of blood T cell repertoires in COVID-19. Study-level background: There were acute and convalescent COVID-19 samples, and they came from the United States, Italy and Spain.

This CDR3 contains 15 residues. With 7 bases clipped from V and 2 bases from J, the junction kept 8 bases outside the gene matches. Germline CDR1 reads SQVTM; CDR2 reads ANQGSEA. Methods used by the authors: Counts of nucleated cells, estimated from reference gene primer amplification, were obtained. The method was immunoSEQ multiplex PCR; TCRdb's version includes in-frame clones alone and lacks a portion of them. D and trimming come from the DNA, and the V and J calls and clone size come from that table. The sample records about 150,000 clones, about 88% being singletons. J is TRBJ1-2 and V is TRBV29-1, with 12 bases identical to TRBD1. This TCR was recovered from a woman aged 70 to 79 with acute or convalescent COVID-19. The sequenced material came from peripheral blood. The CDR3 coding sequence is TGCAGCGCCACTACAGGGACAGGGGGCAACTATGGCTACACCTTC. Residues: CSATTGTGGNYGYTF.